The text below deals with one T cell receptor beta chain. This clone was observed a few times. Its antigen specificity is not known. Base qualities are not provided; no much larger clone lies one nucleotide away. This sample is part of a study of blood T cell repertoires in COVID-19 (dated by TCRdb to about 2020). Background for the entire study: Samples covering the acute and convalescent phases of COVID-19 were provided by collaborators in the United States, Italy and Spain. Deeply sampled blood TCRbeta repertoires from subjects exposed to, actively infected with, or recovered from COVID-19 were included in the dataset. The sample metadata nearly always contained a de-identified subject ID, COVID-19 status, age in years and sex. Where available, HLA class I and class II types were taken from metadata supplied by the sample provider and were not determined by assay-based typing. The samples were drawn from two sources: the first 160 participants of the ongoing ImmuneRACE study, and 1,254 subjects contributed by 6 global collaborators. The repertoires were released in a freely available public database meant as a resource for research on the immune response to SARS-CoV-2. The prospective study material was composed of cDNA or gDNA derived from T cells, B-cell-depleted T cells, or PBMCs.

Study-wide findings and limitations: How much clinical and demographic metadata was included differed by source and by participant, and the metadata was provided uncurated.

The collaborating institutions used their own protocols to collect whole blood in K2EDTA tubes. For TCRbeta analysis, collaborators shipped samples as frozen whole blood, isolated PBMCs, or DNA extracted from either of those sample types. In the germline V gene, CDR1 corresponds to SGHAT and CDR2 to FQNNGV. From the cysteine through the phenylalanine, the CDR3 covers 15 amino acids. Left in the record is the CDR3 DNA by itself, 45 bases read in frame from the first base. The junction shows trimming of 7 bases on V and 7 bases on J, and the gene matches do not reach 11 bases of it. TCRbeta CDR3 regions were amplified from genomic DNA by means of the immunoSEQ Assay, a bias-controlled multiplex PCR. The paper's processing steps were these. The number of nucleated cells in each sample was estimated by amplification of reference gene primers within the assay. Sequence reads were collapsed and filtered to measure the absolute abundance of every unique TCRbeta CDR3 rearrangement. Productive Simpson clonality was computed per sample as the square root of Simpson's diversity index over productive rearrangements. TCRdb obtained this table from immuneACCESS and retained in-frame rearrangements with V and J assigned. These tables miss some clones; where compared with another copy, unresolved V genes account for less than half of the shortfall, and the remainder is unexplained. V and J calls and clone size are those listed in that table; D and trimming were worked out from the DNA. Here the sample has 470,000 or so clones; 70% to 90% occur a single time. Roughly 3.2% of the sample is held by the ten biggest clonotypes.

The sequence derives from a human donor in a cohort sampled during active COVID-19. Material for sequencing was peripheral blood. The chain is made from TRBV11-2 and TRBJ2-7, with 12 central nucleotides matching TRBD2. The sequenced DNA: TGTGCCAGCACCTCCGGGACTAGCGGGTGGAGGGAGCAGTACTTC. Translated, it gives CASTSGTSGWREQYF.